Presented here are 5 T cell receptor beta chains from one specimen sequenced in a study of T cell responses to AZD1222 COVID-19 vaccine. Some clones are missing from TCRdb's copy, which holds only in-frame ones; the method was immunoSEQ multiplex PCR. The top ten hold roughly 10% of the sample, which has about 120,000 clones, about 88% seen once. The sample in question was peripheral blood, obtained on day 0 of AZD1222 vaccination. The receptors were sampled from an adult in good health.

This chain connects TRBV27 to TRBJ2-2, with a weak D call TRBD1 (5 bases). The V end was cut by 5 bases, the J end by 6 bases, with 16 bases between. Germline-derived CDR1 and CDR2 are MNHEY and SMNVEV (reference sequence). This CDR3 spans 15 amino acids. CDR3 nucleotides: TGTGCCAGCAGTCCGACCAACGGACAATCCGGGGAGCTGTTTTTT. Translated: CASSPTNGQSGELFF.

The chain employs TRBV6-5 and TRBJ2-1, with D hard to call. V was shortened by 5 bases and J by 0 bases, with 8 bases between the two germline ends. This CDR3 has 14 amino acids. CDR1 and CDR2 from the germline V gene are MNHEY and SVGAGI. DNA of the CDR3: TGTGCCAGCAGTCTTAGTATCTCCTACAATGAGCAGTTCTTC. Its protein is CASSLSISYNEQFF.

The rearrangement joins TRBV7-3 to TRBJ2-6; a possible D gene is TRBD1 (6 bases). The germline CDR1 and CDR2 sequences are SGHTA and FQGTGA. The CDR3 is made up of 15 amino acids. Trimming left V 4 bases short and J 3 bases short, with 10 bases between. The CDR3 DNA follows: TGTGCCAGCAGCTCACAGGGTTTTGGGGCCAACGTCCTGACTTTC. Translating gives CASSSQGFGANVLTF.

This clone has only a few counts. The gene calls are TRBV6-2 or TRBV6-3 and TRBJ1-6, with D possibly being TRBD1 (5 bases). V lost 5 bases, J lost 4 bases, and 15 bases lay in between. There are 16 residues in the CDR3. Germline loops: CDR1 MNHEY, CDR2 SVGEGT. The CDR3 DNA reads as TGTGCCAGCAGTATCGCCCCGGGACGGTATAATTCACCCCTCCACTTT. Translated: CASSIAPGRYNSPLHF.

The CDR3 spells CASIRLAGILNEQFF. The CDR3 DNA is TGTGCCAGCATAAGACTAGCGGGCATCTTGAATGAGCAGTTCTTC. The rearrangement links TRBV6-4 to TRBJ2-1, with 10 nucleotides matching TRBD2. The CDR3 is 15 amino acids. Germline CDR1 is MRHNA and CDR2 is SNTAGT. The V segment lost 7 bases and the J segment 7 bases; nucleotides outside the gene matches: 10.